The rows below give T cell receptor beta chains drawn from one sample of a study of cytomegalovirus exposure and HLA in healthy donors. Clones were sequenced by immunoSEQ multiplex PCR, and TCRdb holds only the in-frame ones, with some missing. Here the sample spans some 140,000 clones, 75% to 90% being singletons. Sequencing input: PBMCs. The receptors were sampled from a man between 18 and 35 years old in good health and CMV-seropositive. CDR3s include the opening cysteine and the closing phenylalanine or tryptophan. Each record gives: J gene, clone size, CDR3 length, V gene, D gene, CDR3 protein, CDR3 DNA. A D gene is named only where the DNA matches it firmly. Clone size, where shown, is once, few, many, or a class for clones that have expanded.

TRBJ2-1	NA	17	TRBV5-5	TRBD2	CASSLAGGTSGINEQFF	TGTGCCAGCAGCTTGGCGGGGGGGACTAGCGGGATCAATGAGCAGTTCTTC
TRBJ2-7	NA	15	TRBV6-6	TRBD1	CASSFTGQGYYEQYF	TGTGCCAGCAGTTTTACGGGACAGGGCTACTACGAGCAGTACTTC
TRBJ1-6	NA	15	TRBV7-9	TRBD1	CASSPDDRDNSPLHF	TGTGCCAGCAGCCCCGACGACAGGGATAATTCACCCCTCCACTTT
TRBJ2-7	NA	14	TRBV5-6	TRBD1	CASSGDRVSDEQYF	TGTGCCAGCAGCGGGGACAGGGTGTCAGACGAGCAGTACTTC
TRBJ2-1	NA	14	TRBV6-1	NA	CASGSLWDNNEQFF	TGTGCCAGCGGCAGCCTTTGGGACAACAATGAGCAGTTCTTC
TRBJ2-7	NA	14	TRBV11-1	TRBD1	CASTTGRQGGEQYF	TGTGCCAGCACCACAGGAAGACAGGGGGGCGAGCAGTACTTC
TRBJ2-1	NA	13	TRBV11-3	TRBD2	CASSRDYQIEQFF	TGTGCCAGCAGCAGGGACTACCAGATTGAGCAGTTCTTC
TRBJ1-6	NA	15	TRBV7-3	NA	CASSISPGNNSPLHF	TGTGCCAGCAGCATTTCACCCGGGAATAATTCACCCCTCCACTTT
TRBJ2-7	NA	13	TRBV19	NA	CASSIRGADEQYF	TGTGCCAGTAGTATACGGGGGGCGGACGAGCAGTACTTC
TRBJ1-4	NA	14	TRBV19	TRBD1	CASSPGTGYEKLFF	TGTGCCAGTAGCCCCGGGACAGGGTATGAAAAACTGTTTTTT
TRBJ1-3	NA	16	TRBV7-9	NA	CASSSKNRDSGNTIYF	TGTGCCAGCAGCTCAAAAAACAGGGACTCTGGAAACACCATATATTTT
TRBJ2-7	NA	14	TRBV15	NA	CATSSLEGAYEQYF	TGTGCCACCAGCAGCCTTGAGGGCGCCTACGAGCAGTACTTC
TRBJ2-7	NA	13	TRBV19	NA	CASSIGAGYEQYF	TGTGCCAGTAGTATCGGGGCGGGGTACGAGCAGTACTTC
TRBJ2-7	NA	15	TRBV6-5	TRBD2	CASSSAGGSPYEQYF	TGTGCCAGCAGTTCCGCGGGAGGTTCCCCCTACGAGCAGTACTTC
TRBJ2-2	NA	12	TRBV19	NA	CASSIRGGELFF	TGTGCCAGTAGTATCAGGGGCGGGGAGCTGTTTTTT
TRBJ1-4	NA	16	TRBV4-3	NA	CASSLRGMVADEKLFF	TGCGCCAGCAGCCTTCGAGGAATGGTGGCCGATGAAAAACTGTTTTTT
TRBJ2-3	NA	14	TRBV30	NA	CAWSVMGGPDTQYF	TGTGCCTGGAGTGTGATGGGGGGGCCCGATACGCAGTATTTT
TRBJ2-6	NA	14	TRBV29-1	TRBD1	CSVQGGPGANVLTF	TGCAGCGTTCAAGGGGGCCCTGGGGCCAACGTCCTGACTTTC
TRBJ1-2	once	17	TRBV16	NA	CASSQSIPAPEGRGYTF	TGTGCCAGCAGCCAATCGATCCCGGCCCCGGAGGGCAGGGGCTACACCTTC
TRBJ2-7	NA	15	TRBV6-5	NA	CASSYLHGGGYEQYF	TGTGCCAGCAGTTACCTCCACGGTGGGGGGTACGAGCAGTACTTC
TRBJ2-7	NA	17	TRBV19	NA	CASSPHRTPDLSYEQYF	TGTGCCAGTAGTCCGCACAGGACACCTGACCTCTCCTACGAGCAGTACTTC
TRBJ1-2	NA	13	TRBV2	NA	CASSERRLGGYTF	TGTGCCAGCAGTGAGCGCAGGTTGGGAGGCTATACCTTC
TRBJ1-2	NA	14	TRBV4-3	NA	CASRGGAGDYGYTF	TGCGCCAGCAGGGGAGGGGCAGGCGACTATGGCTACACCTTC
TRBJ2-1	NA	14	TRBV7-9	TRBD2	CASRTSGSGDEQFF	TGTGCCAGCAGAACTAGCGGGAGTGGGGATGAGCAGTTCTTC
TRBJ1-2	NA	15	TRBV5-4	NA	CASSSADRGYYGYTF	TGTGCCAGCAGCTCGGCTGACAGAGGCTACTATGGCTACACCTTC
TRBJ1-3	NA	15	TRBV4-1	TRBD1	CASSQPRDRENTIYF	TGCGCCAGCAGCCAACCCCGGGACAGGGAGAACACCATATATTTT
TRBJ2-1	NA	17	TRBV5-1	TRBD2	CASSRISSGGSYNEQFF	TGCGCCAGCAGCCGTATCTCTAGCGGGGGTTCCTACAATGAGCAGTTCTTC
TRBJ1-3	NA	15	TRBV9	NA	CASSSHQGRGNTIYF	TGTGCCAGCAGCTCCCACCAGGGTCGAGGAAACACCATATATTTT
TRBJ1-6	NA	14	TRBV6-5	TRBD1	CASSLQGWGSPLHF	TGTGCCAGCAGCTTACAGGGGTGGGGATCACCCCTCCACTTT
TRBJ1-2	few	14	TRBV19	NA	CASSISPEVGGYTF	TGTGCCAGTAGTATATCCCCCGAGGTTGGGGGCTACACCTTC
TRBJ2-7	NA	15	TRBV7-2	TRBD2	CASSAASGGAYEQYF	TGTGCCAGCAGCGCCGCTAGCGGGGGGGCCTACGAGCAGTACTTC
TRBJ2-7	few	13	TRBV5-1	TRBD1	CASTKGQGNEQYF	TGCGCCAGCACCAAGGGACAGGGCAACGAGCAGTACTTC